This note documents a single T cell receptor (beta chain) sequence. Its antigen remains unknown. V was pared by 3 bases and J by 2 bases, with 14 bases between. This CDR3 is 15 amino acids long. CDR1 DFQATT and CDR2 SNEGSKA come from the germline V gene (reference sequence). The data originate from a study of CD8 T cells in ankylosing spondylitis. Study-level results: Reported data indicate significant enrichment of disease-linked clones within matched ankylosing spondylitis synovial fluid. Reactive arthritis synovial fluid and blood previously showed some of these motif variants. What appeared characteristic of ankylosing spondylitis blood was a TCR beta motif of fewer than ten highly homologous variants.

Researchers built TCR beta libraries using quantitative 5'-RACE with molecular barcodes. TCRdb redid the calling of the 5' RACE reads with MiXCR, one entry per CDR3 protein. The sample contains more than 650,000 distinct CDR3 sequences, around 11% of which appear only once. The sequencing input was blood, either unsorted or a sorted T cell fraction (not recorded which). The sequence was obtained from a male donor with ankylosing spondylitis. The genes are TRBV20-1 and TRBJ2-1, with D possibly TRBD2 on 7 matching bases. CDR3 sequence reads: CSASFGGLTYNEQFF. For the CDR3, the DNA is TGCAGTGCTAGCTTCGGGGGGCTTACCTACAATGAGCAGTTCTTC.